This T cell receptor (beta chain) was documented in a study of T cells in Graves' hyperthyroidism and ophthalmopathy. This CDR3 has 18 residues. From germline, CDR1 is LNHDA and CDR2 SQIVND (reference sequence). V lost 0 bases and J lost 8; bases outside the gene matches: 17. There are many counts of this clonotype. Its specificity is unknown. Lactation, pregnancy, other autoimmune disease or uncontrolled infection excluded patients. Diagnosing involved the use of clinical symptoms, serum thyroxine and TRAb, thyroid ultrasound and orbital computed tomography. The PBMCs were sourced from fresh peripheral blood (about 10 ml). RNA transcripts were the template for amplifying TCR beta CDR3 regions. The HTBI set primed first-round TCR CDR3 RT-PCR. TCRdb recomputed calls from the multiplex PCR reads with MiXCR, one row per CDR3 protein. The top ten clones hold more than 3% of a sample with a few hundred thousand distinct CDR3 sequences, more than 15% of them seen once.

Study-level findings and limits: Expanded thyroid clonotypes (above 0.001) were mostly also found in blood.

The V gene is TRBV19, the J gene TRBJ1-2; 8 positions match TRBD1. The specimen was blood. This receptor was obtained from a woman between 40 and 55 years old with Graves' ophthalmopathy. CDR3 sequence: CASSIDGTGRSMFSGYTF. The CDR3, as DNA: TGTGCCAGTAGTATAGATGGGACAGGTCGATCTATGTTTTCGGGCTACACCTTC.